Reported below is one T cell receptor (beta chain). One end of the junction varies from germline; a read error may be responsible. Germline CDR1 MNHEY, CDR2 SVGAGI. CDR3 size: 13 residues. Some clones are missing from TCRdb's copy, which holds only in-frame ones; the method was immunoSEQ multiplex PCR. The sample yields fewer than 40,000 clones, roughly 90% seen once. This record comes from a study of T cell changes during pregnancy in multiple sclerosis. The source of this sequence is a female donor with multiple sclerosis, enrolled in a pregnancy study. Source: CD8+ T cells from peripheral blood mononuclear cells, taken after pregnancy. V and J are TRBV6-5 and TRBJ1-5; D ambiguous. Here the CDR3 DNA reads TGTGCCAGCAGTTACTCGAGCACTCAGCCCCAGCATTTT. Amino acids: CASSYSSTQPQHF.